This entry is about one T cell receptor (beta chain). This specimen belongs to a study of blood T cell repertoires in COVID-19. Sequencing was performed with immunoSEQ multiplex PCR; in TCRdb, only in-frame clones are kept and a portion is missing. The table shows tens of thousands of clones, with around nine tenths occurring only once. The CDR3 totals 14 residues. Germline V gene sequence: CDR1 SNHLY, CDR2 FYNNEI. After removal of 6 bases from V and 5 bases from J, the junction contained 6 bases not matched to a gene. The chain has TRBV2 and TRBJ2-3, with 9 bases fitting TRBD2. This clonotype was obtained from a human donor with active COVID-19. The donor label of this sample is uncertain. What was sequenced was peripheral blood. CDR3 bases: TGTGCCAGCAGGCGACAACTAGCGGGAGATACGCAGTATTTT. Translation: CASRRQLAGDTQYF.